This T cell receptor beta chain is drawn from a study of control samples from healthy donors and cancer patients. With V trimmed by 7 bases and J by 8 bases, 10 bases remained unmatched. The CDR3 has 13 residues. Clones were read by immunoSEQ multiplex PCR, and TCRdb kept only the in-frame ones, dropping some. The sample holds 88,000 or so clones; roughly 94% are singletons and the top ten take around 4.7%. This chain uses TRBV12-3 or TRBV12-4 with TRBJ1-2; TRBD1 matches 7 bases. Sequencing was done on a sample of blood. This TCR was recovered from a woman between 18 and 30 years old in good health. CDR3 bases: TGTGCCAGCATACTGACAGGGTCTCGGGGCTACACCTTC. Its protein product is CASILTGSRGYTF.